Sequencing of this T cell receptor (beta chain) was carried out in a study of CD4+ T cells in melanoma. Sequencing used immunoSEQ multiplex PCR; TCRdb keeps in-frame clones, though not all of them. Of about 110,000 clones in the sample, about 90% were seen once. The sequenced material came from peripheral blood. This clonotype was sampled from a human donor with melanoma.

The CDR3 sequence is CASSLNGGGNTEAFF. The CDR3 DNA follows: TGTGCCAGCAGCTTAAATGGGGGGGGGAACACTGAAGCTTTCTTT. The chain carries TRBV7-3 and TRBJ1-1; D might be TRBD1 (5 bases). Per the germline V gene, CDR1 is SGHTA and CDR2 is FQGTGA. The V and J ends lost 1 base and 1 base respectively, with 10 bases between them. This CDR3 region has 15 residues. The variable domain in full, completed from reference TRBV7-3 and TRBJ1-1, reads GAGVSQTPSNKVTEKGKYVELRCDPISGHTALYWYRQSLGQGPEFLIYFQGTGAADDSGLPNDRFFAVRPEGSVSTLKIQRTERGDSAVYLCASSLNGGGNTEAFFGQGTRLTVV.